This entry lists 24 T cell receptor beta chains sequenced from one sample in a study of CD8+CD57+ T cells in acquired aplastic anemia (dated by TCRdb to 2017 to 2018). Sequencing used an Illumina HiSeq 2000. Profiling of TCR beta VDJ combinations and CDR3 sequences used genomic DNA as the template. TCRdb applied fastp at Q25 and MiXCR to the public reads, then kept only in-frame beta chains. For every CDR3 protein sequence, its rows merge into one entry that carries the most common genes and DNA. This sample is represented by 450,000 to 600,000 distinct CDR3 sequences; more than 25% of them were singletons. The top ten clones comprise less than 0.85% of the sample. Patients chosen for sequencing had shown expansion of CD8+CD57+ cells by flow cytometry. The sequencing sample was made of sorted CD4+, CD8+, or CD8+CD57+ T cells (not recorded which) from PBMCs. The receptors were sampled from a human donor with aplastic anemia.

The chain couples TRBV20-1 to TRBJ1-2; D is ambiguous. Germline values: CDR1 DFQATT, CDR2 SNEGSKA (reference sequence). The CDR3 has 13 residues. Between the trimmed V and J ends, which lost 7 bases and 3 bases, there was a span of 15 bases. This CDR3 is CSVRPGQDYGYTF. The DNA of the CDR3 is TGCAGTGTTCGCCCCGGGCAGGACTATGGCTACACCTTC.

This clonotype occurred a few times. The chain carries TRBV5-1 and TRBJ2-6, with D perhaps matching TRBD2 (6 bases). V lost 1 base, J lost 0 bases, and 14 bases lay in between. CDR1 is SGHRS and CDR2 is YFSETQ in the germline V gene. The CDR3 length is 18 residues. DNA for the CDR3: TGCGCCAGCAGCTTGTGGGGGGATCGAGGCTCTGGGGCCAACGTCCTGACTTTC. Translation: CASSLWGDRGSGANVLTF.

The gene calls are TRBV7-3 and TRBJ2-7; D possibly corresponds to TRBD2 (5 bases). Germline V gene lookup returns CDR1 SGHTA and CDR2 FQGTGA. The CDR3 runs 14 residues. The ends were cut back, 9 bases at V and 6 bases at J, with 21 bases in the middle. The CDR3 reads CASSEALAAGEQYF. As DNA, the CDR3 is TGTGCCAGTTCCGAGGCCCTCGCCGCGGGCGAGCAGTACTTC.

The chain links TRBV28 to TRBJ2-7; D is unclear. Trimming shortened V by 2 bases and J by 2 bases, and 13 bases separated the two germline ends. Germline CDR1 MDHEN, CDR2 SYDVKM. There are 15 residues in the CDR3. The CDR3 here is CASSLRSRRPYEQYF. CDR3 DNA: TGTGCCAGCAGTTTAAGGTCACGACGGCCCTACGAGCAGTACTTC.

The V and J genes are TRBV19 and TRBJ1-5; 10 bases line up with TRBD1. With 1 base clipped from V and 3 bases from J, the junction kept 9 bases outside the gene matches. Per the germline V gene, CDR1 is LNHDA and CDR2 is SQIVND (reference sequence). The CDR3 loop spans 18 amino acids. DNA for the CDR3: TGTGCCAGTAGTATAGGCCTGGTGAGACAGGGGGCCAATCAGCCCCAGCATTTT. Its protein product is CASSIGLVRQGANQPQHF.

This chain uses TRBV5-1 with TRBJ2-2; TRBD2 matches at 10 bases. The CDR3 spans 15 residues. The V and J ends lost 4 bases and 3 bases, in that order; junction bases with no gene match: 3. Germline CDR1 SGHRS, CDR2 YFSETQ. CDR3 protein: CASSPLAGDTGELFF. CDR3 DNA sequence: TGCGCCAGCAGCCCTCTAGCGGGGGACACCGGGGAGCTGTTTTTT.

In this sample, this clonotype turned up a few times. A single base separates this from a much larger clone, so it may be a read error. The genes are TRBV19 and TRBJ2-7, with 8 bases that match TRBD2. The CDR3 is 16 residues long. The germline V gene encodes CDR1 LNHDA and CDR2 SQIVND (reference sequence). CDR3: CASTASGRDGAYEQHF. In nucleotides, the CDR3 is TGTGCCAGTACCGCCTCCGGGAGGGACGGGGCCTACGAGCAGCACTTC.

The sample holds many counts of this clonotype. The chain has TRBV19 and TRBJ1-6, with 8 bases that match TRBD1. CDR3 size: 15 residues. Looked up from germline, CDR1 is LNHDA and CDR2 is SQIVND (reference sequence). The ends lost 5 bases at V and 9 bases at J; junction bases unmatched: 9. Here the CDR3 reads CASSADRAGGSPLHF. The CDR3 DNA is TGTGCCAGTAGTGCGGACAGGGCTGGTGGTTCACCCCTCCACTTT. The variable domain in full, with the rest retrieved from reference TRBV19 and TRBJ1-6, is DGGITQSPKYLFRKEGQNVTLSCEQNLNHDAMYWYRQDPGQGLRLIYYSQIVNDFQKGDIAEGYSVSREKKESFPLTVTSAQKNPTAFYLCASSADRAGGSPLHFGNGTRLTVT.

This clonotype was seen ten or more times. The gene calls are TRBV20-1 and TRBJ1-5, with TRBD1 matching 7 bases. The germline V gene encodes CDR1 DFQATT and CDR2 SNEGSKA (reference sequence). Trimming took 5 bases from V and 3 from J; bases not matched to a gene: 7. CDR3 length: 14 amino acids. The CDR3 spells CSARSGTDNQPQHF. CDR3 nucleotides: TGCAGTGCTCGGTCCGGGACAGACAATCAGCCCCAGCATTTT.

In regard to this clonotype: The conserved phenylalanine or tryptophan is not found at the CDR3 terminus, so this likely reflects a read error. This chain connects TRBV6-1 to TRBJ1-5; a possible D gene is TRBD1 (5 bases). The CDR3 consists of 12 residues. V was cut by 4 bases and J by 5 bases, with 6 bases left in between. Germline CDR1 MNHNS, CDR2 SASEGT. In DNA, the CDR3 is TGTGCCAGCAGTGCGGGGGATCAGCCCCAGCATCCT. Its translation: CASSAGDQPQHP.

This clonotype has ten or more counts. This chain uses TRBV29-1 with TRBJ2-1, with 8 bases identical to TRBD2. The ends lost 2 bases at V and 6 bases at J; junction bases unmatched: 6. Germline V CDR1 and CDR2: SQVTM, ANQGSEA. The CDR3 is 14 amino acids. CDR3 sequence reads: CSVEQRGLSNEQFF. DNA of the CDR3: TGCAGCGTTGAACAGCGGGGGTTAAGCAATGAGCAGTTCTTC.

The chain couples TRBV7-8 to TRBJ2-5; TRBD2 agrees at 11 bases. The ends lost 2 bases at V and 5 bases at J; junction bases unmatched: 1. The germline V gene has CDR1 SGHVS and CDR2 FQNEAQ. The CDR3 runs to 14 residues. The CDR3 sequence is CASSLLAGGETQYF. CDR3 DNA sequence: TGTGCCAGCAGCTTACTAGCGGGGGGTGAGACCCAGTACTTC.

The chain employs TRBV29-1 and TRBJ1-2; TRBD1 might be the D (5 bases). Germline V gene sequence: CDR1 SQVTM, CDR2 ANQGSEA. This CDR3 contains 14 residues. V was clipped by 7 bases and J by 8 bases, with 23 bases between them. CDR3 DNA: TGCAGCGCCCCCGGAGTGGGCAGGGAAGGAGGCTACACCTTC. It yields the protein CSAPGVGREGGYTF.

This clonotype was seen a few times. J is TRBJ1-4 and V is TRBV9; D unresolved. The CDR3 runs 15 residues. V lost 2 bases to trimming and J lost 0 bases, with 8 bases between them. The germline CDR1 and CDR2 sequences are SGDLS and YYNGEE. The CDR3 sequence is CASSVTGTTNEKLFF. The DNA for the CDR3 is TGTGCCAGCAGCGTTACTGGGACAACTAATGAAAAACTGTTTTTT.

This clonotype was seen only a few times. The chain joins TRBV21-1 to TRBJ1-6; the listed D gene, TRBD1, was not tested against the DNA. TRBV21-1 is recorded as a pseudogene. This CDR3 spans 18 amino acids. This chain's CDR3 is CASSYEGGGQGFHSPLHF. Here the CDR3 DNA reads TGTGCCAGCAGTTATGAGGGAGGGGGACAGGGTTTCCATTCACCCCTCCACTTT.

The V call is TRBV25-1, the J call TRBJ2-3, with 9 bases that match TRBD2. Germline V gene data show CDR1 as MGHDK and CDR2 as SYGVNS. The CDR3 is 15 residues long. V shed 3 bases and J 4 bases; nucleotides not matched to a gene: 5. CDR3 bases: TGTGCCAGCAGTGAGATTCTAGCGGGGTCAGATACGCAGTATTTT. Its translation is CASSEILAGSDTQYF.

This clonotype was recorded many times. This chain uses TRBV19 with TRBJ2-7, with TRBD1 identical over 8 bases. This CDR3 contains 14 residues. With V trimmed by 3 bases and J by 3 bases, 4 bases remained unmatched. Germline CDR1 reads LNHDA; CDR2 reads SQIVND (reference sequence). Written as DNA, the CDR3 is TGTGCCAGTAGTATCACAGGGGGTCGCTACGAGCAGTACTTC. This gives the protein CASSITGGRYEQYF. The full variable domain, with the rest looked up from reference TRBV19 and TRBJ2-7, is DGGITQSPKYLFRKEGQNVTLSCEQNLNHDAMYWYRQDPGQGLRLIYYSQIVNDFQKGDIAEGYSVSREKKESFPLTVTSAQKNPTAFYLCASSITGGRYEQYFGPGTRLTVT.

The chain links TRBV6-1 to TRBJ2-5, with D maybe TRBD2 (7 bases). V was cut by 0 bases and J by 4 bases, with 9 bases left in between. This CDR3 contains 14 residues. Germline assignment: CDR1 MNHNS and CDR2 SASEGT. The CDR3, as DNA: TGTGCCAGCAGTGAAGCCGGGGGGCTAGAGACCCAGTACTTC. This translates into CASSEAGGLETQYF.

This clonotype was detected only a few times. The chain recombines TRBV24-1 with TRBJ2-7; tentatively, D is TRBD1 or TRBD2 (5 bases each). CDR1 is KGHDR, CDR2 SFDVKD, per germline. The CDR3 sequence is 15 residues long. Trimming left V 2 bases short and J 1 base short, with 11 bases between. In DNA, the CDR3 is TGTGCCACCAGTGATTCCTACGGGACGTCCTACGAGCAGTACTTC. Translated, it gives CATSDSYGTSYEQYF.

The genes are TRBV12-3 or TRBV12-4 and TRBJ1-4; a weak D match, TRBD1 (5 bases). The V gene lost 6 bases and the J gene lost 0 bases, with 26 bases spanning the gap. CDR3 length: 20 amino acids. CDR3 protein: CASRSRIDSLLIATNEKLFF. For the CDR3, the DNA is TGTGCCAGCAGGTCACGAATAGACAGCCTTTTAATTGCAACTAATGAAAAACTGTTTTTT.

At least ten counts were recorded for this clonotype. The gene calls are TRBV7-2 and TRBJ2-5; 8 nucleotides line up with TRBD2. CDR3 length equals 15 residues. The V and J ends lost 5 bases and 4 bases, in that order; junction bases with no gene match: 9. The germline gives CDR1 SGHTA, CDR2 FQGNSA. CDR3 in DNA: TGTGCCAGCAGCCCGGGGGGGGGCAGGGCAGAGACCCAGTACTTC. Translation: CASSPGGGRAETQYF.

The genes are TRBV15 and TRBJ2-3; 7 bases match TRBD1. The CDR3 sequence is 13 residues long. In germline, CDR1 is LNHNV, CDR2 YYDKDF (reference sequence). Trimming removed 5 bases from V and 9 bases from J; junction bases left unmatched: 8. The chain's CDR3 is CATSDRQGRTQYF. The CDR3 nucleotides read TGTGCCACCAGCGACCGACAGGGTCGGACGCAGTATTTT. Complete variable domain (other parts from reference TRBV15 and TRBJ2-3): DAMVIQNPRYQVTQFGKPVTLSCSQTLNHNVMYWYQQKSSQAPKLLFHYYDKDFNNEADTPDNFQSRRPNTSFCFLDIRSPGLGDTAMYLCATSDRQGRTQYFGPGTRLTVL.

The chain couples TRBV9 to TRBJ2-1; TRBD1 aligns across 7 bases. The CDR3 has 14 residues. V dropped 3 bases and J dropped 8; count of bases not matched to a gene: 8. Germline V gene sequence: CDR1 SGDLS, CDR2 YYNGEE. The CDR3 region has the DNA TGTGCCAGCAGCGCGCAAATAGGGGGCGATGAGCAGTTCTTC. Translated: CASSAQIGGDEQFF. Full variable domain (remainder filled in from reference TRBV9 and TRBJ2-1): DSGVTQTPKHLITATGQRVTLRCSPRSGDLSVYWYQQSLDQGLQFLIQYYNGEERAKGNILERFSAQQFPDLHSELNLSSLELGDSALYFCASSAQIGGDEQFFGPGTRLTVL.

The chain joins TRBV15 to TRBJ2-7, with TRBD2 matching 10 bases. The junction had 12 bases not matched to a gene; V was cut back by 0 bases and J by 7 bases. There are 17 residues in the CDR3. Germline CDR1 is LNHNV and CDR2 is YYDKDF (reference sequence). The CDR3 region is CATSRETRAGGPGEQYF. CDR3 bases: TGTGCCACCAGCAGAGAGACGAGAGCGGGAGGGCCTGGTGAGCAGTACTTC.